This TCR beta chain was identified during a study of T cell responses to AZD1222 COVID-19 vaccine. Whole-study context: Samples with a second dose at about 4 or about 12 weeks were pooled together.

The protocol was immunoSEQ multiplex PCR, while the TCRdb copy is restricted to in-frame clones and leaves out a portion. The table includes about 92,000 clones, 89% detected once. Notes on the study in general: White British ancestry dominated among donors, who included more females, and clonal diversity was possibly underestimated. Mapped onto spike, vaccine-associated CD4 TCRs spanned it and were dominant at 160-218 and 743-854. Only a handful of AZD1222 recipients, several in all, had baseline seropositivity.

This clone has only one observation. Its antigen is currently unknown. Unmatched junction bases numbered 22, after V lost 4 bases and J lost 11 bases. The CDR3 spans 18 residues. Germline V CDR1 and CDR2: SGHDN, FVKESK. The receptor's source is an adult in good health. The chain has TRBV14 and TRBJ1-4, with 7 bases lining up with TRBD1. Sequenced here: peripheral blood, sampled on day 0 of AZD1222 vaccination. The CDR3 here is CASSPVEGTALIGLKLFF. DNA of the CDR3: TGTGCCAGCAGCCCCGTAGAGGGGACAGCACTAATCGGGTTGAAACTGTTTTTT.